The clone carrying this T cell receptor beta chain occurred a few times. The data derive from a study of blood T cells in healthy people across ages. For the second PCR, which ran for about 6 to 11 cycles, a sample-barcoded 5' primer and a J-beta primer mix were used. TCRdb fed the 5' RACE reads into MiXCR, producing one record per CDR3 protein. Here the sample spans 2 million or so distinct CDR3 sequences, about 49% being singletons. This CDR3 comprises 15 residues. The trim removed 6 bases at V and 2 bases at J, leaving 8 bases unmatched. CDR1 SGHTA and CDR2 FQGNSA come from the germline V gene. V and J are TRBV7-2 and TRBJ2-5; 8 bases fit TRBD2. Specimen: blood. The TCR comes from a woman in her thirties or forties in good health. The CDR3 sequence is CASSLAGGDQETQYF. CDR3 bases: TGTGCCAGCAGTTTGGCGGGGGGCGATCAAGAGACCCAGTACTTC.